This T cell receptor beta chain derives from a study of blood T cell repertoires in COVID-19 (dated by TCRdb to 2018 to 2020). Study-level background: Samples covering the acute and convalescent phases of COVID-19 were provided by collaborators in the United States, Italy and Spain. The prospective study material was composed of cDNA or gDNA derived from T cells, B-cell-depleted T cells, or PBMCs. Deeply sampled blood TCRbeta repertoires from subjects exposed to, actively infected with, or recovered from COVID-19 were included in the dataset. The repertoires were released in a freely available public database intended as a resource for research on the immune response to SARS-CoV-2. The samples were drawn from the first 160 participants of the ongoing ImmuneRACE study and from some 1,300 subjects provided by 6 global collaborators. Sample metadata almost always included a de-identified subject ID, COVID-19 status, age in years and sex. Where HLA class I and class II types were available, the types were taken from metadata supplied by the sample provider, not from assay-based typing. Overall study outcomes, separate from this receptor: Clinical and demographic metadata were provided uncurated, with the amount varying by source and participant.

Enrolling through a virtual design, the prospective study's participants ranged in age from roughly 18 to 90 years and lived across roughly 23 United States geographic areas. In the prospective study, participants were assigned to cohorts based on the clinical history participants reported in a screening survey and a study questionnaire. In the prospective study, whole blood, serum and a nasopharyngeal or oropharyngeal swab were collected from each participant by mobile phlebotomists. Additional blood draws and questionnaires over an approximately 2-month period could optionally be provided by prospective study participants. Before DNA extraction, prospective study blood samples were shipped either frozen or at room temperature. TCRbeta CDR3 regions were amplified from genomic DNA using the immunoSEQ Assay, a bias-controlled multiplex PCR. As for how the authors treated the data: The number of nucleated cells in each sample was estimated from the amplification of reference gene primers within the assay. To quantify the absolute abundance of each unique TCRbeta CDR3 rearrangement, sequence reads were collapsed and filtered. For each sample, productive Simpson clonality was calculated by taking the square root of Simpson's diversity index across productive rearrangements. This immuneACCESS table, as held by TCRdb, lists in-frame sequences with V and J called but not all clones. Of the missing ones, under half trace to an unresolved V gene in checked studies; the others have no known cause. The D gene and trimming were derived from the DNA, and the V and J assignments and clone size from that table. The sample has some 270,000 clones on record, 85% of them singletons. The ten largest clones capture around 10% of the sample.

The table lists this clone with a few counts. Its antigen is unknown. Base qualities are not at hand, and no much larger clone is one base apart. This CDR3 is also generated by other DNA sequences in the sample. The origin of this receptor is a woman between 50 and 59 years old with acute COVID-19. The sequencing sample was made of PBMCs or T cells enriched from blood (not recorded which).

The DNA is as follows: TGTGCTAGTGCCGAGGGCAATCAGCCCCAGCATTTT. Translated, this is CASAEGNQPQHF. The V and J genes are TRBV12-5 and TRBJ1-5, with no D gene named confidently. Based on the germline V gene, the CDR1 and CDR2 sequences are LGHNT and FRNRAP. Deletion took 7 bases off V and 2 bases off J, with a span of 6 bases between the germline ends. Taken from cysteine to phenylalanine, the CDR3 has 12 residues. Only CDR3 DNA remains: 36 bases, in frame from the first base.